The TCR beta chain described here comes from a study of technical replicates of blood from a few donors. Germline CDR1 is MGHRA and CDR2 is YSYEKL. The CDR3 extends over 13 amino acids. The V and J ends lost 4 bases and 3 bases respectively, with 10 bases between them. Sequencing was performed with immunoSEQ multiplex PCR; in TCRdb, only in-frame clones are kept and a portion is missing. The sample yields about 83,000 clones, 90% to 95% seen once. The V and J genes are TRBV4-1 and TRBJ2-7; possible D gene TRBD1, 6 bases. The receptor comes from a human donor in good health. The material sequenced was T cells isolated from PBMCs. The chain's CDR3 is CASSPNRDYEQYF. The CDR3 nucleotides read TGCGCCAGCAGCCCAAACAGGGACTACGAGCAGTACTTC.